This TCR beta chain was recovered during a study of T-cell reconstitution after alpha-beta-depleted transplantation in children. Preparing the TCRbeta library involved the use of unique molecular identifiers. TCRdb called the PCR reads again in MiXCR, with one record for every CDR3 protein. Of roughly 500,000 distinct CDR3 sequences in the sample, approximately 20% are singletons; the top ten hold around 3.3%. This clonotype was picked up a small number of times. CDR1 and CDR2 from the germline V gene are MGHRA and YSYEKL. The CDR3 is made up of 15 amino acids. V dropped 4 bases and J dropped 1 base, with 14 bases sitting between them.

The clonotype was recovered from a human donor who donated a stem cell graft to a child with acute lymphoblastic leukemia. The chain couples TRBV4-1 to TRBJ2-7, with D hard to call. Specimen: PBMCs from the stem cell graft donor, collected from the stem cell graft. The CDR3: CASSPSGATSYEQYF. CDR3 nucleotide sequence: TGCGCCAGCAGCCCTTCCGGCGCTACTTCCTACGAGCAGTACTTC.